Given below is one T cell receptor beta chain in context. The source of the sample is a study of graft-versus-host responses after intestinal transplantation. Germline V lookup: CDR1 LNHNV, CDR2 YYDKDF (reference sequence). CDR3 length: 16 residues. V shed 1 base, J shed 5 bases, and the junction held 7 bases outside the gene matches. Upon completion of the reaction, proliferating CFSE-low responders, both CD3+CD4+ and CD3+CD8+, were sorted. The table came from immunoSEQ multiplex PCR; TCRdb's copy has only in-frame clones and leaves some out. Counted here are about 6,400 clones, approximately 21% occurring once; the ten biggest clones make up about 5.5%.

Specimen: alloreactive CD4+ T cells from a mixed lymphocyte reaction culture, collected before transplantation. Sample subset: CFSE-low proliferating T cells sorted from roughly 6-day pre-transplant mixed lymphocyte reaction (GvH or HvG direction). The clonotype originates from a human patient who was an organ donor for intestinal transplantation. J is TRBJ2-3 and V is TRBV15; 9 bases match TRBD2. The CDR3 protein is CATSRVPSGAIDTQYF. CDR3 in DNA: TGTGCCACCAGCAGAGTCCCTAGCGGGGCGATAGATACGCAGTATTTT.